Listed below are T cell receptor beta chains from one sample, sequenced in a study of cytomegalovirus exposure and HLA in healthy donors. Sequenced by immunoSEQ multiplex PCR; TCRdb stores in-frame clones only, minus some. The sample contains under 50,000 clones, 72% of which appear only once. Sequencing input: PBMCs. Every receptor here comes from a man younger than 40 in good health and CMV-seronegative. The CDR3 runs from the conserved cysteine through the conserved F or W. D genes are given only for firm matches. The size field is filled for only some rows; it gives once, few, many or a size class.

v_gene	j_gene	abundance	d_gene	CDR3nt	CDR3aa
TRBV30	TRBJ2-6	.	.	TGTGCCTGGAATACAGGGTACGGGGCCAACGTCCTGACTTTC	CAWNTGYGANVLTF
TRBV5-1	TRBJ1-1	.	.	TGCGCCAGCAGCTTGGGTCCGGGGGTGAACACTGAAGCTTTCTTT	CASSLGPGVNTEAFF
TRBV19	TRBJ1-1	.	TRBD1	TGTGCCAGTAGCGAAGGGGGCCGGAACACTGAAGCTTTCTTT	CASSEGGRNTEAFF
TRBV6-5	TRBJ2-7	.	.	TGTGCCAGCAGCGAAACGGGTACAGGGCTTTACGAGCAGTACTTC	CASSETGTGLYEQYF
TRBV29-1	TRBJ1-5	.	.	TGCAGCGTTGACAGGGGCAATCAGCCCCAGCATTTT	CSVDRGNQPQHF
TRBV6-5	TRBJ2-7	few	TRBD1	TGTGCCAGCAGTTACTCGTGGGACAGGGACGCCTACGAGCAGTACTTC	CASSYSWDRDAYEQYF
TRBV6-5	TRBJ2-2	.	.	TGTGCCAGCAGAACTACAGGGATAGGAGCCGGGGAGCTGTTTTTT	CASRTTGIGAGELFF
TRBV6-5	TRBJ1-6	.	TRBD1	TGTGCCAGCAGTTACGGCAATGGACAGGGATCCTCACCCCTCCACTTT	CASSYGNGQGSSPLHF
TRBV5-6	TRBJ2-5	.	TRBD1	TGTGCCAGCAGCATCAATCGCGGGACAGGGAACTTCGTAGAGACCCAGTACTTC	CASSINRGTGNFVETQYF
TRBV7-9	TRBJ1-2	once	TRBD1	TGTGCCAGCAGCTCGACAGGGAGCGGTGGCTACACCTTC	CASSSTGSGGYTF